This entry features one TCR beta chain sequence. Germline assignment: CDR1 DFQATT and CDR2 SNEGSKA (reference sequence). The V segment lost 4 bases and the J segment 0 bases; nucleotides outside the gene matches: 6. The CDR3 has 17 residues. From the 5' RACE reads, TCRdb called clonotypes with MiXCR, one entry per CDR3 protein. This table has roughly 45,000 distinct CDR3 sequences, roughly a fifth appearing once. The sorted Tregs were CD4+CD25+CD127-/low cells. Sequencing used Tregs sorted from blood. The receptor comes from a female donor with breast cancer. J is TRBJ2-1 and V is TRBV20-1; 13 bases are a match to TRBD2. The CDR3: CSATGTSGTCSYNEQFF. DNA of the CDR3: TGCAGTGCTACCGGGACTAGCGGGACCTGCTCCTACAATGAGCAGTTCTTC.